The 13 T cell receptor beta chains reported below all come from one sample, sequenced in a study of blood T cell repertoires in COVID-19. Produced via immunoSEQ multiplex PCR; TCRdb's table is partial and in-frame only. The sample has under 40,000 clones; around 87% are singletons. Sequenced material: peripheral blood. The origin of the receptors is a man in his forties or fifties with active or convalescent COVID-19.

The V call is TRBV2, the J call TRBJ1-1; D is perhaps TRBD1 (5 bases). This CDR3 has 13 residues. The V end lost 7 bases, the J end lost 1 base, and 10 bases lay between the germline ends. The germline V gene has CDR1 SNHLY and CDR2 FYNNEI. The CDR3 DNA reads as TGTGCCAGCATGTCAGACAGGAACACTGAAGCTTTCTTT. It encodes CASMSDRNTEAFF.

The V and J genes are TRBV30 and TRBJ1-2; 7 bases are a match to TRBD1. The CDR3 totals 14 residues. The J segment lost 0 bases and the V segment lost 3 bases, leaving 4 bases of the junction unmatched. Germline-derived CDR1 and CDR2 are GTSNPN and SVGIG (reference sequence). CDR3 coding DNA: TGTGCCTGGAGGAAGGACAGGACTAACTATGGCTACACCTTC. This codes for CAWRKDRTNYGYTF.

The gene calls are TRBV6-5 and TRBJ1-6, with 10 bases matching TRBD1. Per germline, CDR1 MNHEY and CDR2 SVGAGI. The CDR3 consists of 14 residues. Trimming removed 4 bases from V and 6 bases from J; junction bases left unmatched: 0. The CDR3 region is CASSWDRGNSPLHF. DNA for the CDR3: TGTGCCAGCAGTTGGGACAGGGGTAATTCACCCCTCCACTTT.

V is TRBV2 and J is TRBJ1-2, with a possible D match to TRBD1 (6 bases). V lost 10 bases and J lost 1, with 13 bases in between. Germline lookup yields CDR1 SNHLY and CDR2 FYNNEI. The CDR3 covers 13 residues. As DNA, the CDR3 is TGTGCCACCAGGCCAGGGGATAACTATGGCTACACCTTC. Translation: CATRPGDNYGYTF.

The J gene is TRBJ2-3, the V gene TRBV28, with 9 nucleotides matching TRBD1. The V gene end was trimmed by 7 bases and the J gene end by 0 bases; junction bases not matched to a gene: 5. The CDR3 spans 15 residues. Germline V gives CDR1 MDHEN, CDR2 SYDVKM. CDR3 bases: TGTGCCAGCAACCTACAGGGGGCGAGCACAGATACGCAGTATTTT. Protein product: CASNLQGASTDTQYF.

J is TRBJ2-1 and V is TRBV11-3; 10 bases agree with TRBD2. The CDR3 extends over 15 amino acids. V gave up 4 bases and J gave up 10 bases; unmatched junction bases: 10. CDR1 and CDR2 (germline): SGHNT, YENEEA. The CDR3 DNA sequence: TGTGCCAGCAGCTATGGTCTAGCGGGGGTGAACGAGCAGTTCTTC. It translates to CASSYGLAGVNEQFF.

In this sample, this clone turned up once. J is TRBJ1-6 and V is TRBV19; D is unclear. Germline CDR1 reads LNHDA; CDR2 reads SQIVND (reference sequence). The CDR3 covers 13 residues. The ends were cut back, 5 bases at V and 10 bases at J, with 12 bases in the middle. The CDR3 DNA sequence: TGTGCCAGTAGTTTTGGAGGGAGATCACCCCTCCACTTT. Protein product: CASSFGGRSPLHF. Together with reference TRBV19 and TRBJ1-6, the CDR3 gives the full variable domain: DGGITQSPKYLFRKEGQNVTLSCEQNLNHDAMYWYRQDPGQGLRLIYYSQIVNDFQKGDIAEGYSVSREKKESFPLTVTSAQKNPTAFYLCASSFGGRSPLHFGNGTRLTVT.

This clone occurred once. The rearrangement uses TRBV30 and TRBJ2-1, with TRBD2 identical over 12 bases. The CDR3 totals 19 residues. Trimming removed 1 base from V and 0 bases from J; junction bases left unmatched: 10. From germline, CDR1 is GTSNPN and CDR2 SVGIG (reference sequence). Written as DNA, the CDR3 is TGTGCCTGGAGTGCGGCGCTAGCGGGAGGGCAGAGCTCCTACAATGAGCAGTTCTTC. Translated: CAWSAALAGGQSSYNEQFF.

V and J are TRBV12-3 or TRBV12-4 and TRBJ1-1; possible D gene TRBD1, 6 bases. Trimming left V 7 bases short and J 4 bases short, with 13 bases between. This CDR3 has 13 residues. CDR3 region: CASNRVSGTEAFF. For the CDR3, the DNA is TGTGCCAGCAACAGGGTCTCGGGCACTGAAGCTTTCTTT.

The rearrangement links TRBV27 to TRBJ2-2; D uncertain. Germline loops: CDR1 MNHEY, CDR2 SMNVEV (reference sequence). The CDR3 runs 14 residues. Trimming left V 0 bases short and J 6 bases short, with 8 bases between. The CDR3, as DNA: TGTGCCAGCAGTTTATCCGCAGGCGCCGGGGAGCTGTTTTTT. Translated: CASSLSAGAGELFF.

This chain uses TRBV13 with TRBJ2-2; 9 bases match TRBD1. CDR3 length equals 18 residues. CDR1 and CDR2 (germline): PRHDT, FYEKMQ (reference sequence). The V and J ends lost 4 bases and 2 bases, in that order; junction bases with no gene match: 11. The CDR3 sequence: CASSYRVWTGDNTGELFF. For the CDR3, the DNA is TGTGCCAGCAGCTACAGGGTATGGACAGGGGATAACACCGGGGAGCTGTTTTTT. Based on the CDR3 plus reference TRBV13 and TRBJ2-2, the full variable domain is AAGVIQSPRHLIKEKRETATLKCYPIPRHDTVYWYQQGPGQDPQFLISFYEKMQSDKGSIPDRFSAQQFSDYHSELNMSSLELGDSALYFCASSYRVWTGDNTGELFFGEGSRLTVL.

The chain links TRBV10-1 to TRBJ2-3; TRBD1 aligns across 8 bases. Germline CDR1 WNHNN, CDR2 SYGVQD (reference sequence). The V gene end was trimmed by 3 bases and the J gene end by 4 bases; junction bases not matched to a gene: 12. CDR3 size: 17 residues. The CDR3 sequence is CASSDPPGGRDADTQYF. The CDR3 coding sequence is TGCGCCAGCAGTGACCCCCCAGGGGGCCGCGACGCAGATACGCAGTATTTT.

This CDR3 reads CASGLGQAPTDTQYF. The DNA of the CDR3 is TGTGCTAGTGGTTTGGGACAGGCTCCCACAGATACGCAGTATTTT. The chain couples TRBV12-5 to TRBJ2-3; the D gene is possibly TRBD1 (6 bases). The V gene lost 1 base and the J gene lost 2 bases, with 10 bases spanning the gap. The length of the CDR3 is 15 residues. Germline V gene lookup returns CDR1 LGHNT and CDR2 FRNRAP.